The source of this T cell receptor beta chain is a study of CD8+ T cells in alopecia areata. The study, taken as a whole, reports: Relative to normal scalp, lesional scalp, especially alopecia totalis/universalis, showed higher clonality.

Treatment described: oral pan-JAK inhibitor, 5-10 mg twice daily. The study team obtained lesional scalp punch biopsies and peripheral blood from alopecia areata patients. The germline V gene has CDR1 GTSNPN and CDR2 SVGIG (reference sequence). The V gene lost 4 bases and the J gene lost 4 bases, with 10 bases spanning the gap. The CDR3 has 13 amino acids. RNA was extracted and reverse transcribed into cDNA as the sequencing template. The protocol was immunoSEQ multiplex PCR, while the TCRdb copy is restricted to in-frame clones and leaves out a portion. The table shows about 250,000 clones, with 60% occurring only once. With respect to this clone: Its antigen is as yet unknown.

This specimen consisted of CD4+ T cells sorted from blood, obtained at roughly week 52, from a patient treated with tofacitinib. The chain combines TRBV30 with TRBJ2-2; no firm D call. This receptor was taken from a human donor with alopecia areata. The chain's CDR3 is CAWTPTTTGELFF. CDR3 sequence (DNA): TGTGCCTGGACCCCCACTACCACCGGGGAGCTGTTTTTT.